Sequencing of this TCR beta chain was carried out in a study of radiotherapy plus CTLA-4 blockade in lung cancer. Trimming removed 6 bases from V and 0 bases from J, with 13 bases in between. The CDR3 has 15 amino acids. The germline CDR1 and CDR2 sequences are MNHEY and SVGAGI. The assay was immunoSEQ multiplex PCR, and TCRdb's table has in-frame clones only and misses some. The sample has some 33,000 clones, 60% to 75% seen once. The study's findings and limits: Clones derived from tumor TCRs expanded in blood after radiotherapy plus ipilimumab.

Comment on this clone: Its antigen is unidentified.

V and J are TRBV6-5 and TRBJ2-3; maybe TRBD1 (5 bases). The TCR sequence derives from a human donor with non-small cell lung cancer whose response to radiotherapy plus ipilimumab could not be evaluated. This specimen consisted of peripheral blood, obtained from a patient treated with radiotherapy plus ipilimumab. The CDR3 loop reads CASSVDSVSTDTQYF. The CDR3 DNA sequence: TGTGCCAGCAGCGTAGACAGCGTTAGCACAGATACGCAGTATTTT.